This T cell receptor (beta chain) was profiled in a study of OX40 agonist ivuxolimab in advanced cancers. Study-wide context: Averaging 60 years in age, with a range of roughly 23 to 80, the cohort was about 85% male. Prior checkpoint blockade (anti-PD-1, anti-PD-L1 or anti-CTLA-4) was permitted; about 40% had it. Study-level findings and limits: In a subset of nonresponders, normalized T-cell clonal expansion was also low.

This table comes from immunoSEQ multiplex PCR, and its TCRdb copy is limited to in-frame clones, with some not included. The sample includes 65,000 to 95,000 clones, more than 85% of them seen just once. Germline V lookup: CDR1 MNHNS, CDR2 SASEGT. This CDR3 contains 15 residues. Trimming removed 0 bases at V and 5 bases at J, with 11 bases between. This clone was observed a single time. No antigen is known for it. This chain joins TRBV6-1 and TRBJ2-4; D unresolved. This sequence was found in an adult with an advanced solid tumor such as melanoma, head and neck, liver or kidney cancer. Sample: CD4+ or CD8+ T cells sorted from blood, taken in a trial of the OX40 agonist ivuxolimab. DNA for the CDR3: TGTGCCAGCAGTGAAGCGCCCGAGTGGGAAAACATTCAGTACTTC. Protein: CASSEAPEWENIQYF.